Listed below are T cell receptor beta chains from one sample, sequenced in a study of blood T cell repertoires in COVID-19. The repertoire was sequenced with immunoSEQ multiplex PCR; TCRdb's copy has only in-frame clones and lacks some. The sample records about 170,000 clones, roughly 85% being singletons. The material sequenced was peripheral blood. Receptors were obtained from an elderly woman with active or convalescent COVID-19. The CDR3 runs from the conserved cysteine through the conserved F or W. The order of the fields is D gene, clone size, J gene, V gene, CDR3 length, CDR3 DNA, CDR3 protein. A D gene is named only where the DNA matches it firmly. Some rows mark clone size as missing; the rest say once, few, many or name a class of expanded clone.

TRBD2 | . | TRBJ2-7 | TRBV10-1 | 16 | TGCGCCAGCAGTGAGTCTGCGGCGGGAGGGTTGGGGGAGCAGTACTTC | CASSESAAGGLGEQYF
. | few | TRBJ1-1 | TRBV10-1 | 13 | TGCGCCAGCAGTGTTGGCGGCGGCACTGAAGCTTTCTTT | CASSVGGGTEAFF
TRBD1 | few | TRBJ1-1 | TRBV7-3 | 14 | TGTGCCAGCAGCCCGACAGGGGGAGACACTGAAGCTTTCTTT | CASSPTGGDTEAFF
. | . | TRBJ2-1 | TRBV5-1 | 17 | TGCGCCAGCAGCTCCCCCCTGGGCGTTAGCTCCTACAATGAGCAGTTCTTC | CASSSPLGVSSYNEQFF
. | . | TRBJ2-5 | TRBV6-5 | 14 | TGTGCCAGCAAGTACGGTCTAGCGCTAGAGACCCAGTACTTC | CASKYGLALETQYF
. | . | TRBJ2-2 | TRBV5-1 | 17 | TGCGCCAGCAGCTTCGACGAGAGCGGACCAGGGGCCGGGGAGCTGTTTTTT | CASSFDESGPGAGELFF
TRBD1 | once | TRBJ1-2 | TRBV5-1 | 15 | TGCGCCAGCAGCTTCGACAGGGGGGGCAACTATGGCTACACCTTC | CASSFDRGGNYGYTF
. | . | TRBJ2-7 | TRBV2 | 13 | TGTGCCAGCGGGGGGACCCCAACCTACGAGCAGTACTTC | CASGGTPTYEQYF
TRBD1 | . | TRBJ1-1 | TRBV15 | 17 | TGTGCCACCAGCAGAGATGTGACAGGGTCTTTGAACACTGAAGCTTTCTTT | CATSRDVTGSLNTEAFF
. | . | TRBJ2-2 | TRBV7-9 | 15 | TGTGCCAGCAGCTTACTTGCACAAAGCACCGGGGAGCTGTTTTTT | CASSLLAQSTGELFF
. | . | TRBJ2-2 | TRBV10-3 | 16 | TGTGCCATCAGGGGAGGAGCGGAGGCGAACACCGGGGAGCTGTTTTTT | CAIRGGAEANTGELFF
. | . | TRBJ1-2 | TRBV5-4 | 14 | TGTGCCAGCAGCTTGATCCAGGAAGACTATGGCTACACCTTC | CASSLIQEDYGYTF
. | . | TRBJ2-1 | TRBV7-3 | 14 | TGTGCCAGCAGCTGGGGCAGGGGCAACAATGAGCAGTTCTTC | CASSWGRGNNEQFF
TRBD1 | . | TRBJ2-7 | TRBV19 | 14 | TGTGCCAGTAGTATTGGGACAGGGTCGCTCGAGCAGTACTTC | CASSIGTGSLEQYF
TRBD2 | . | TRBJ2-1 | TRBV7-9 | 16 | TGTGCCAGCAGCTTAGCGATATCGGCGGGAGTGCATGAGCAGTTCTTC | CASSLAISAGVHEQFF
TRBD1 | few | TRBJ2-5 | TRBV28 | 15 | TGTGCCAGCAGTAAGGACAGGGGGAGGCAAGAGACCCAGTACTTC | CASSKDRGRQETQYF
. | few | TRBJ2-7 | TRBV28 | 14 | TGTGCCAGCAGTGCACCCAGACACCCCTACGAGCAGTACTTC | CASSAPRHPYEQYF
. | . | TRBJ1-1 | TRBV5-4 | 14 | TGTGCCAGCAGCTTGGCTCAGGTTAACACTGAAGCTTTCTTT | CASSLAQVNTEAFF
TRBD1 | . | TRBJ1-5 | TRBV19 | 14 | TGTGCCAGTAGTCTAGGACAGGGTGGGCAGCCCCAGCATTTT | CASSLGQGGQPQHF
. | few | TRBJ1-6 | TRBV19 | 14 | TGTGCCAGTAACGGGCAGGGGAATAATTCACCCCTCCACTTT | CASNGQGNNSPLHF
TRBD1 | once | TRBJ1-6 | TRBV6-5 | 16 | TGTGCCAGCAGTTACTCGATGGGGACAGGGGGTTCACCCCTCCACTTT | CASSYSMGTGGSPLHF
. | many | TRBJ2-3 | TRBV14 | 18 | TGTGCCAGCAGCTTACGCCCTTTTGACACTTCTAGCACAGATACGCAGTATTTT | CASSLRPFDTSSTDTQYF
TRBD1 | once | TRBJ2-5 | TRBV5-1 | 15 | TGCGCCAGCAGCGAGGGACAGGGGGCGCGTGAGACCCAGTACTTC | CASSEGQGARETQYF
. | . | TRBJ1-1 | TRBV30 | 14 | TGTGCCTGGAGTCGAGGCAGGGTATCGACTGAAGCTTTCTTT | CAWSRGRVSTEAFF
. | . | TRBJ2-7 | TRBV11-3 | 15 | TGTGCCAGCAGCTTACCCGGGGGTAGCTCCTACGAGCAGTACTTC | CASSLPGGSSYEQYF
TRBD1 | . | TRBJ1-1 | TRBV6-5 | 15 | TGTGCCAGCAGTTACCCCGGACAGGGGAACACTGAAGCTTTCTTT | CASSYPGQGNTEAFF
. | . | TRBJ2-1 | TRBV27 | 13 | TGTGCCAGCAGTGAATTCAGTATCAATGAGCAGTTCTTC | CASSEFSINEQFF
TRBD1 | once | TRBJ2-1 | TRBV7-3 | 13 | TGTGCCAGCAGTCCTGACAGGGCTACTGAGCAGTTCTTC | CASSPDRATEQFF
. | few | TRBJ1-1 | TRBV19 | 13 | TGTGCCAGTACCGTGACGGCCAGGCCTGAAGCTTTCTTT | CASTVTARPEAFF
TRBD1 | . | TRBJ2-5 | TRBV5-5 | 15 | TGTGCCAGCAGCCCTGGGACAGGTCGACAAGAGACCCAGTACTTC | CASSPGTGRQETQYF
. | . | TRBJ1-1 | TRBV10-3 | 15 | TGTGCCATCCGAGATGGGGGGGGCTTAGGGACTGAAGCTTTCTTT | CAIRDGGGLGTEAFF
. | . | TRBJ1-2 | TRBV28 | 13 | TGTGCCAGCAGTCCACAACAGGGAAGTGGCTACACCTTC | CASSPQQGSGYTF
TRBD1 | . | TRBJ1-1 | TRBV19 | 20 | TGTGCCAGTAGTATAGGTCCAGGGACAGGGATTTTAAAGGCGAACACTGAAGCTTTCTTT | CASSIGPGTGILKANTEAFF
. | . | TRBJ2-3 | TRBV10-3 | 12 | TGTGCCATCATGGCCTCCACAGATACGCAGTATTTT | CAIMASTDTQYF
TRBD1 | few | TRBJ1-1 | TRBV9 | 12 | TGTGCCAGCAGCGGACAGGGGTATGAAGCTTTCTTT | CASSGQGYEAFF
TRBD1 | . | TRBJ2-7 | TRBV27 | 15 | TGTGCCAGCAGCCACCGGGGGACAGGGGTCCACGAGCAGTACTTC | CASSHRGTGVHEQYF
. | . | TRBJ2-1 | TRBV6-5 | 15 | TGTGCCAGCAGGGCCCCCGGGGGGCAGTACAATGAGCAGTTCTTC | CASRAPGGQYNEQFF
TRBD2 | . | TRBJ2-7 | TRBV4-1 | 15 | TGCGCCAGCAGCCAACCGGGACTAGCGGGGTCTGAGCAGTACTTC | CASSQPGLAGSEQYF
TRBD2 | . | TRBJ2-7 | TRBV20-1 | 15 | TGCAGTGCTAGTCTCGGGACTAGCGGGAGTTACGAGCAGTACTTC | CSASLGTSGSYEQYF
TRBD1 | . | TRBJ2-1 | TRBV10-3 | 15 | TGTGCCATCAGTGGTAGCAACAGGGGCTACAATGAGCAGTTCTTC | CAISGSNRGYNEQFF
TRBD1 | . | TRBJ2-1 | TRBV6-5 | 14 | TGTGCCAGCAGCCGGACAGGGGGGGACAATGAGCAGTTCTTC | CASSRTGGDNEQFF
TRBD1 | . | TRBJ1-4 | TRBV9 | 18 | TGTGCCAGCAGCCCTAGAGGGGGCGGGAGGGATACTAATGAAAAACTGTTTTTT | CASSPRGGGRDTNEKLFF
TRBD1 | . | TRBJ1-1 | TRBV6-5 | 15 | TGTGCCAGCAGTTACAGGGGCAGGGGGCCCACTGAAGCTTTCTTT | CASSYRGRGPTEAFF
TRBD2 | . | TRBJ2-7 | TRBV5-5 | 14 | TGTGCCAGCAGCCCTGTAGCGGGGGGTTTGGAGCAGTACTTC | CASSPVAGGLEQYF
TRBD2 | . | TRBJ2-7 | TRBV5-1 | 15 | TGCGCCAGCAGCTTGGGGGCGGGAGGGTTCTACGAGCAGTACTTC | CASSLGAGGFYEQYF
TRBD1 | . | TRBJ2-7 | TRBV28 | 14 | TGTGCCAGCAGTACCACAGGGGCCTCCTACGAGCAGTACTTC | CASSTTGASYEQYF
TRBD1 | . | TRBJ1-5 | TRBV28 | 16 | TGTGCCACCAACGGACAGGGCGTCTATAGCAATCAGCCCCAGCATTTT | CATNGQGVYSNQPQHF
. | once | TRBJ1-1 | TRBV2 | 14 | TGTGCCAGCAGATCACGGGGTGGGCACACTGAAGCTTTCTTT | CASRSRGGHTEAFF
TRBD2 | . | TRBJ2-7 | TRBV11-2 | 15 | TGTGCCAGCAGCCTGGGGGGGACTATCTCCTACGAGCAGTACTTC | CASSLGGTISYEQYF
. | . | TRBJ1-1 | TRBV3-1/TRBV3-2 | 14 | TGTGCCAGCAGCCAAGTTTCAGGGAACACTGAAGCTTTCTTT | CASSQVSGNTEAFF
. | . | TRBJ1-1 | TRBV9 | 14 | TGTGCCAGCAGTGCAAAAGACTTGGACACTGAAGCTTTCTTT | CASSAKDLDTEAFF